These T cell receptor beta chains were read from a single sample in a study of CD8+ T cells in alopecia areata. Profiled with immunoSEQ multiplex PCR; TCRdb holds only in-frame clones, not every one. The sample consists of some 170,000 clones, about 55% of them appearing once. Sequencing used CD8+ T cells sorted from blood, obtained at week 24, from a patient treated with tofacitinib. The origin of the receptors is a human donor with alopecia areata. CDR3s include the opening cysteine and the closing phenylalanine or tryptophan. Fields, in order: D gene, V gene, clone size, J gene, CDR3 DNA, CDR3 protein. A D gene is named only where the DNA matches it firmly. Clone sizes are given selectively: once, few, many, or a class where the clone is expanded.

d_call: -
v_call: TRBV2
clone_size: -
j_call: TRBJ1-4
cdr3_nt: TGTGCCAGCAGTGAAGGGCCAACTAATGAAAAACTGTTTTTT
cdr3_aa: CASSEGPTNEKLFF

d_call: -
v_call: TRBV20-1
clone_size: -
j_call: TRBJ2-7
cdr3_nt: TGCAGTGCTCCAGGTAATCAGCAGTACTTC
cdr3_aa: CSAPGNQQYF

d_call: TRBD1
v_call: TRBV7-8
clone_size: -
j_call: TRBJ2-1
cdr3_nt: TGTGCCAGCACCCCAAACCCGACAGGGTGGGTCGACAATGAGCAGTTCTTC
cdr3_aa: CASTPNPTGWVDNEQFF

d_call: TRBD1
v_call: TRBV13
clone_size: -
j_call: TRBJ2-7
cdr3_nt: TGTGCCAGCAGCTTGATGGGACAGTTCCAATACGAGCAGTACTTC
cdr3_aa: CASSLMGQFQYEQYF

d_call: -
v_call: TRBV9
clone_size: -
j_call: TRBJ1-1
cdr3_nt: TGTGCCAGCAGCCAAACTCCCTCCGGGGGCGATGTGGCTTTCTTT
cdr3_aa: CASSQTPSGGDVAFF

d_call: -
v_call: TRBV7-6
clone_size: -
j_call: TRBJ1-2
cdr3_nt: TGTGCCAGCAGCTTAGACCCCACTAACTATGGCTACACCTTC
cdr3_aa: CASSLDPTNYGYTF

d_call: TRBD1
v_call: TRBV29-1
clone_size: few
j_call: TRBJ1-4
cdr3_nt: TGCAGCGTAAGGGACAGCCGATCTGCAACTAATGAAAAACTGTTTTTT
cdr3_aa: CSVRDSRSATNEKLFF

d_call: TRBD1
v_call: TRBV6-5
clone_size: -
j_call: TRBJ1-2
cdr3_nt: TGTGCCAGCAGCCCGGACAGGGGGTCTAACTATGGCTACACCTTC
cdr3_aa: CASSPDRGSNYGYTF

d_call: -
v_call: TRBV4-2
clone_size: -
j_call: TRBJ1-1
cdr3_nt: TGTGCCAGCAGCCAAGCGGGGTACACTGAAGCTTTCTTT
cdr3_aa: CASSQAGYTEAFF

d_call: -
v_call: TRBV7-9
clone_size: -
j_call: TRBJ2-3
cdr3_nt: TGTGCCAGCAGCTTAGCGCTGGGCCCCACAGATACGCAGTATTTT
cdr3_aa: CASSLALGPTDTQYF

d_call: TRBD1
v_call: TRBV7-2
clone_size: few
j_call: TRBJ2-7
cdr3_nt: TGTGCCAGCAGCTCGCCGGGACAGGGGTACGAGCAGTACTTC
cdr3_aa: CASSSPGQGYEQYF

d_call: -
v_call: TRBV7-3
clone_size: -
j_call: TRBJ1-6
cdr3_nt: TGTCTGGTGGAGAATTCACCCCTCCACTTT
cdr3_aa: CLVENSPLHF

d_call: -
v_call: TRBV29-1
clone_size: -
j_call: TRBJ2-1
cdr3_nt: TGCAGCGTTACCTCCTCTAATTGGAATGAGCAGTTCTTC
cdr3_aa: CSVTSSNWNEQFF

d_call: -
v_call: TRBV27
clone_size: -
j_call: TRBJ2-5
cdr3_nt: TGTGCCAGCAGTTTATCCGCGGAAGGGGGATCCAGGGAGACCCAGTACTTC
cdr3_aa: CASSLSAEGGSRETQYF

d_call: -
v_call: TRBV27
clone_size: few
j_call: TRBJ1-5
cdr3_nt: TGTGCCAGCAGCCTAAACACCTATAGCAATCAGCCCCAGCATTTT
cdr3_aa: CASSLNTYSNQPQHF

d_call: TRBD1
v_call: TRBV2
clone_size: -
j_call: TRBJ2-3
cdr3_nt: TGTGCCAGCAGAATACAGGGGCGGAATGCCACAGATACGCAGTATTTT
cdr3_aa: CASRIQGRNATDTQYF

d_call: -
v_call: TRBV6-6
clone_size: few
j_call: TRBJ2-3
cdr3_nt: TGTGCCAGCAGTTACTCGCGAGATACGCAGTATTTT
cdr3_aa: CASSYSRDTQYF

d_call: -
v_call: TRBV2
clone_size: -
j_call: TRBJ1-1
cdr3_nt: TGTGCCACGTCTTGGACCTTTGAAGCTTTCTTT
cdr3_aa: CATSWTFEAFF

d_call: -
v_call: TRBV12-5
clone_size: -
j_call: TRBJ1-5
cdr3_nt: TGTGCTAGTGCAGATAGCAATCAGCCCCAGCATTTT
cdr3_aa: CASADSNQPQHF

d_call: -
v_call: TRBV14
clone_size: -
j_call: TRBJ1-6
cdr3_nt: TGTGCCAGCAGCCAAGATGGCAGAAGGGAGTGGGATTCACCCCTCCACTTT
cdr3_aa: CASSQDGRREWDSPLHF

d_call: TRBD1
v_call: TRBV19
clone_size: many
j_call: TRBJ2-1
cdr3_nt: TGTGCCAGTAGTGACGGGACAGGGAATGAGCAGTTCTTC
cdr3_aa: CASSDGTGNEQFF

d_call: TRBD2
v_call: TRBV27
clone_size: -
j_call: TRBJ2-3
cdr3_nt: TGTGCCAGCAGTCCCTGGGGACTAGCGGTAATCGGAACTAGCACAGATACGCAGTATTTT
cdr3_aa: CASSPWGLAVIGTSTDTQYF

d_call: -
v_call: TRBV27
clone_size: -
j_call: TRBJ1-2
cdr3_nt: TGTGCCAGCAGTTCAACGACGGGACTACATGGCTACACCTTC
cdr3_aa: CASSSTTGLHGYTF

d_call: -
v_call: TRBV4-1
clone_size: -
j_call: TRBJ1-2
cdr3_nt: TGCGCCAGCAGCCAAGGGGGCGCTAGCACATATGGCTACACCTTC
cdr3_aa: CASSQGGASTYGYTF

d_call: -
v_call: TRBV5-6
clone_size: few
j_call: TRBJ2-1
cdr3_nt: TGTGCCAGCAGCTTTCCGATAGGCAATGAGCAGTTTAAGCAGTTCTTC
cdr3_aa: CASSFPIGNEQFKQFF

d_call: -
v_call: TRBV7-2
clone_size: -
j_call: TRBJ2-2
cdr3_nt: TGTGCCAGCAGCCGGGATTACACCGGGGAGCTGTTTTTT
cdr3_aa: CASSRDYTGELFF

d_call: TRBD2
v_call: TRBV12-5
clone_size: -
j_call: TRBJ2-3
cdr3_nt: TGTGCTAGTGGTTTCGTTAGCGGGACTCGCGGGGCAGATACGCAGTATTTT
cdr3_aa: CASGFVSGTRGADTQYF

d_call: TRBD2
v_call: TRBV7-3
clone_size: -
j_call: TRBJ2-1
cdr3_nt: TGTGCCAGCAGCTTAGCGAGCGGGGGGGCGAGTGAGCAGTTCTTC
cdr3_aa: CASSLASGGASEQFF

d_call: -
v_call: TRBV25-1
clone_size: -
j_call: TRBJ2-7
cdr3_nt: TGTGCCAGCAGTCCGACCAAGTTTGGCGAGCAGTACTTC
cdr3_aa: CASSPTKFGEQYF

d_call: -
v_call: TRBV7-6
clone_size: -
j_call: TRBJ2-1
cdr3_nt: TGTGCCAGCAGCTTATGGGGACCTACTAATGAGCAGTTCTTC
cdr3_aa: CASSLWGPTNEQFF

d_call: -
v_call: TRBV9
clone_size: -
j_call: TRBJ1-1
cdr3_nt: TGTGCCAGCAGCGGTGGGGTCAGGGCAGGGAACACTGAAGCTTTCTTT
cdr3_aa: CASSGGVRAGNTEAFF

d_call: -
v_call: TRBV29-1
clone_size: few
j_call: TRBJ1-2
cdr3_nt: TGCAGCGTTGGTGAGGGAGTAGGATATGGCTACACCTTC
cdr3_aa: CSVGEGVGYGYTF

d_call: TRBD2
v_call: TRBV5-6
clone_size: -
j_call: TRBJ2-2
cdr3_nt: TGTGCCAGCGGGAGGGCCGGGGAGCTGTTTTTT
cdr3_aa: CASGRAGELFF

d_call: TRBD1
v_call: TRBV14
clone_size: -
j_call: TRBJ1-2
cdr3_nt: TGTGCCAGCAGCCAAGAACGGGACAGGGAAGAGAGGGGCTACACCTTC
cdr3_aa: CASSQERDREERGYTF

d_call: -
v_call: TRBV18
clone_size: -
j_call: TRBJ1-1
cdr3_nt: TGTGCCAGCTCACGCTTGTATTCCGGCACTGAAGCTTTCTTT
cdr3_aa: CASSRLYSGTEAFF

d_call: -
v_call: TRBV11-2
clone_size: -
j_call: TRBJ2-1
cdr3_nt: TGTGCCAGCAGCTTAGATCAGGTCAATGAGCAGTTCTTC
cdr3_aa: CASSLDQVNEQFF